This paragraph reports one T cell receptor (beta chain). A J-beta primer mix and a sample-barcoded 5' primer were used in a second PCR of about 7 to 12 cycles. MiXCR, run by TCRdb on the 5' RACE reads, gives a single entry per CDR3 protein. The sample yields 1.5 million to 2 million distinct CDR3 sequences, around half seen once. The sample belongs to a study of blood T cells in healthy people across ages. Trimming left V 5 bases short and J 3 bases short, with 14 bases between. The CDR3 has 15 residues. Germline CDR1 is MNHEY and CDR2 is SVGEGT. The receptor comes from a woman in her 40s in good health. The chain is built from TRBV6-2 or TRBV6-3 and TRBJ2-4; D unresolved. The sequenced sample consisted of blood. The chain's CDR3 is CASSKRTSSKNIQYF. CDR3 nucleotides: TGTGCCAGCAGTAAACGGACGAGCAGCAAAAACATTCAGTACTTC.